This entry concerns a single T cell receptor beta chain. This sample stems from a study of blood T cell repertoires in COVID-19. Study summary: Sites across the United States, Italy and Spain contributed samples from acute and convalescent COVID-19. PBMCs, B-cell-depleted T cells, or T cells were the source of the cDNA or gDNA that made up the material.

Source study methods: Amplification of reference gene primers provided the estimated nucleated cell counts. Measured with immunoSEQ multiplex PCR; TCRdb has only the in-frame clones, and not every one. V and J calls and clone size follow that table, whereas D and trimming were derived from the DNA. This sample has around 150,000 clones; about four fifths occur once, and the top ten carry 3% to 3.5%. Germline trimming cut 1 base from V and 1 base from J; bases unmatched to any gene: 1. Per germline, CDR1 SGHTA and CDR2 FQGNSA. The CDR3 length is 15 residues. The TCR sequence derives from a woman aged 45-60 years with acute COVID-19. Sequences were obtained from PBMCs or T cells enriched from blood (not recorded which). The V gene is TRBV7-2, the J gene TRBJ2-1; the match to TRBD2 covers 7 bases. The CDR3 region is CASSLEGGSYNEQFF. DNA of the CDR3: TGTGCCAGCAGCTTAGAGGGAGGGTCCTACAATGAGCAGTTCTTC.